The T cell receptor (beta chain) described here comes from a study of glioma-infiltrating T cells after dendritic cell vaccination. About this clone itself: The target antigen is unknown.

Whole-study findings and limits: Survival was not directly related to TCR clonality in these patients.

Selection required adequate fresh-frozen tumor tissue plus more than two years' survival data. Input was approximately 1.8 ug genomic DNA, or all available if less. The data were produced by immunoSEQ multiplex PCR, yet TCRdb's version contains in-frame clones alone and is incomplete. The sample lists 75,000 to 100,000 clones, roughly 83% occurring once. The germline gives CDR1 MNHEY, CDR2 SMNVEV (reference sequence). The CDR3 sequence is 18 residues long. Germline trimming cut 2 bases from V and 7 bases from J; bases unmatched to any gene: 17. The rearrangement uses TRBV27 and TRBJ1-5, with TRBD1 identical over 7 bases. This receptor was taken from a human donor with glioblastoma. The sequencing here drew on blood, taken before dendritic cell vaccination. CDR3 amino acids: CASSLAPLGQAFGQPQHF. CDR3 nucleotide sequence: TGTGCCAGCAGTTTAGCCCCCCTAGGACAGGCGTTCGGGCAGCCCCAGCATTTT.